This T cell receptor (beta chain) comes out of a study of cytomegalovirus exposure and HLA in healthy donors. Findings and caveats of the study: The authors assumed roughly uniform sequencing depth across donors for presence/absence analyses. A prior analysis recorded that most TCR beta V segments were productive about 90% or about 30% of the time.

To note about this clone: What it binds is unknown.

Researchers ran the PCR with 60 Vbeta and 13 Jbeta primers. Repertoires were generated with immunoSEQ multiplex PCR, while TCRdb's copy carries only in-frame clones and drops some. The sample has around 140,000 clones, roughly three quarters seen once. V lost 7 bases and J lost 4, with 26 bases in between. The CDR3 spans 18 residues. Per germline, CDR1 LNHDA and CDR2 SQIVND (reference sequence). The clonotype was recovered from a woman aged 40 to 50 in good health and CMV-seronegative. Material for sequencing was PBMCs. The V and J genes are TRBV19 and TRBJ2-1; tentative D call: TRBD1 (6 bases). The CDR3 reads CASTRYISDRYFYNEQFF. CDR3 sequence (DNA): TGTGCCAGTACCCGATATATAAGCGACAGGTATTTTTACAATGAGCAGTTCTTC.